This T cell receptor (beta chain) was captured by sequencing in a study of vaccination and CD4 T cells after COVID-19. Study as a whole: Stimulation of cells relied on overlapping spike peptides derived from SARS-CoV-2, HCoV-NL63, HCoV-OC43 and HCoV-229E. Cultures that served as controls received a CEFX pool, an HIV-1 Nef pool, or no peptide.

At the Johns Hopkins FTIC core, DNA taken from cultured CD4+ T cells was sequenced by way of the Oncomine TCR Beta short-read assay. MiXCR, run by TCRdb on the PCR reads, gives a single entry per CDR3 protein. The profile shows about 5,700 distinct CDR3 sequences, roughly 33% of them singletons. Broader study findings: Spike mono-reactive status applied to 304 of 307 vaccine-specific clones in convalescent patients.

Regarding this clonotype: Its antigen remains unidentified.

The treatment here: approximately nine-day PBMC culture with coronavirus spike peptide pools or control peptides (ViraFEST assay). Those CD4+ T cells from the unexposed donor predate the COVID-19 pandemic (2011-2018). SARS-CoV-2 S/N and four cold-coronavirus spikes were used to probe unexposed-donor CD4+ T cells, cells permitting. V lost 3 bases to trimming and J lost 4 bases; unmatched junction nucleotides: 6. Germline CDR1 reads LGHNA; CDR2 reads YNFKEQ. The CDR3 sequence is 16 residues long. The TCR comes from a human donor in good health. This chain links TRBV4-2 with TRBJ2-3, with 11 positions matching TRBD2. Sequencing was performed on CD4+ T cells from blood, cultured in vitro. The CDR3, as DNA: TGTGCCAGCAGCCAGGCTATAGCGGGGGGGCCAGATACGCAGTATTTT. As protein: CASSQAIAGGPDTQYF.